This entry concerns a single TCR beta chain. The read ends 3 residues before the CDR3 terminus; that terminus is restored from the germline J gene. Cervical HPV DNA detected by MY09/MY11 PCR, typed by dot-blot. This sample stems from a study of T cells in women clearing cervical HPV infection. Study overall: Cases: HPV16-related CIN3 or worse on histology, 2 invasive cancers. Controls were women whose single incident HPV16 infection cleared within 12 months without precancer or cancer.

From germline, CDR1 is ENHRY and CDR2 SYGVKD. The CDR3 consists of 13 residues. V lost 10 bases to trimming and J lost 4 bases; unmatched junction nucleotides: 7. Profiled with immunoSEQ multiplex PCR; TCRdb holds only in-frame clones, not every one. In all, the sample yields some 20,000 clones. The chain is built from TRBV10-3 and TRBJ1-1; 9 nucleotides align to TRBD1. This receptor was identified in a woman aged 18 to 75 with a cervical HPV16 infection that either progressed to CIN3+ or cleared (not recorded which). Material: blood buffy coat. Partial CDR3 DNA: TGTGCCAGCTCGGGACAGGGAAGCACTGAA. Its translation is CASSGQGSTE. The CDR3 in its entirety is CASSGQGSTEAFF.